This is a list of T cell receptor beta chains from one sample in a study of T cells after yellow fever vaccination. TCRdb passed the 5' RACE reads through MiXCR, listing each CDR3 protein once. The sample carries 200,000 to 300,000 distinct CDR3 sequences, roughly 13% recorded once. The sample was CD4+ T cells sorted from PBMCs, taken 45 days after the yellow fever booster vaccination. The receptors shown here come from a man aged 30-40 years who received the YFV17D yellow fever vaccine. CDR3s include the opening cysteine and the closing phenylalanine or tryptophan. The order of the fields is V gene, D gene, clone size, J gene, CDR3 protein, CDR3 DNA. D genes are given only for firm matches. Not all rows give a size; the values are once, few, many and, for expanded clones, a class.

V gene: TRBV12-3/TRBV12-4; D gene: TRBD1; clone size: few; J gene: TRBJ2-5; CDR3 protein: CASSHTTGRETQYF; CDR3 DNA: TGTGCCAGCAGCCACACGACAGGGAGAGAGACCCAGTACTTC
V gene: TRBV3-1; D gene: TRBD1; clone size: -; J gene: TRBJ2-3; CDR3 protein: CASSQDLKGQLDTDTQYF; CDR3 DNA: TGTGCCAGCAGCCAAGATCTCAAGGGACAGCTGGACACAGATACGCAGTATTTT
V gene: TRBV7-2; D gene: -; clone size: few; J gene: TRBJ2-7; CDR3 protein: CASSLWGDRSSYEQYF; CDR3 DNA: TGTGCCAGCAGCTTATGGGGAGACCGATCGTCCTACGAGCAGTACTTC
V gene: TRBV29-1; D gene: -; clone size: few; J gene: TRBJ1-1; CDR3 protein: CSALQGTTEAFF; CDR3 DNA: TGCAGCGCCTTGCAAGGTACCACTGAAGCTTTCTTT
V gene: TRBV12-3/TRBV12-4; D gene: -; clone size: few; J gene: TRBJ1-2; CDR3 protein: CASSPDGPIGYTF; CDR3 DNA: TGTGCCAGCAGCCCGGACGGCCCTATCGGCTACACCTTC
V gene: TRBV27; D gene: -; clone size: -; J gene: TRBJ2-1; CDR3 protein: CASSLQGLYDEQFF; CDR3 DNA: TGTGCCAGCAGTTTACAGGGCTTATACGATGAGCAGTTCTTC
V gene: TRBV29-1; D gene: TRBD2; clone size: few; J gene: TRBJ2-5; CDR3 protein: CSVGGLAGQETQYF; CDR3 DNA: TGCAGCGTTGGGGGACTAGCGGGCCAAGAGACCCAGTACTTC
V gene: TRBV20-1; D gene: TRBD2; clone size: few; J gene: TRBJ2-1; CDR3 protein: CSAKSGDSYNEQFF; CDR3 DNA: TGCAGTGCCAAAAGCGGGGACTCCTACAATGAGCAGTTCTTC
V gene: TRBV25-1; D gene: TRBD2; clone size: few; J gene: TRBJ2-7; CDR3 protein: CASSDTSGLYEQYF; CDR3 DNA: TGTGCCAGCAGTGATACTAGCGGACTCTACGAGCAGTACTTC
V gene: TRBV20-1; D gene: -; clone size: -; J gene: TRBJ1-3; CDR3 protein: CSARRDFSGNTIYF; CDR3 DNA: TGCAGTGCTAGGAGGGACTTCTCTGGAAACACCATATATTTT
V gene: TRBV20-1; D gene: TRBD2; clone size: -; J gene: TRBJ2-7; CDR3 protein: CSGSSGLYEQYF; CDR3 DNA: TGCAGTGGCTCTAGCGGGTTGTACGAGCAGTACTTC
V gene: TRBV6-2/TRBV6-3; D gene: TRBD1; clone size: few; J gene: TRBJ2-1; CDR3 protein: CASRRTGAHRGEQFF; CDR3 DNA: TGTGCCAGCAGACGCACAGGGGCCCACCGAGGGGAGCAGTTCTTC
V gene: TRBV5-1; D gene: -; clone size: few; J gene: TRBJ1-2; CDR3 protein: CASSLDLRYGYTF; CDR3 DNA: TGCGCCAGCAGTCTCGACCTTCGCTATGGCTACACCTTC
V gene: TRBV20-1; D gene: -; clone size: -; J gene: TRBJ2-7; CDR3 protein: CSARDQRRATYEQYF; CDR3 DNA: TGCAGTGCTAGAGATCAGAGGCGAGCTACCTACGAGCAGTACTTC
V gene: TRBV10-3; D gene: -; clone size: many; J gene: TRBJ1-5; CDR3 protein: CAISEVRDSLQPQHF; CDR3 DNA: TGTGCCATCAGTGAAGTCAGGGACTCCCTTCAGCCCCAGCATTTT
V gene: TRBV7-6; D gene: -; clone size: -; J gene: TRBJ2-1; CDR3 protein: CATGRGLSYNEQFF; CDR3 DNA: TGTGCCACGGGCAGGGGCCTCTCCTACAATGAGCAGTTCTTC
V gene: TRBV20-1; D gene: -; clone size: few; J gene: TRBJ1-5; CDR3 protein: CSARDRDGNQPQHF; CDR3 DNA: TGCAGTGCTAGAGACCGGGATGGCAATCAGCCCCAGCATTTT
V gene: TRBV30; D gene: TRBD1; clone size: -; J gene: TRBJ1-4; CDR3 protein: CAWSLKQGTEKLFF; CDR3 DNA: TGTGCCTGGAGTCTCAAACAGGGGACCGAAAAACTGTTTTTT
V gene: TRBV20-1; D gene: -; clone size: -; J gene: TRBJ2-7; CDR3 protein: CSARAVLHGSYEQYF; CDR3 DNA: TGCAGTGCTAGAGCGGTCTTGCACGGATCCTACGAGCAGTACTTC
V gene: TRBV7-2; D gene: -; clone size: -; J gene: TRBJ2-7; CDR3 protein: CASSHGGPYEQYF; CDR3 DNA: TGTGCCAGCAGCCATGGAGGGCCCTACGAGCAGTACTTC
V gene: TRBV4-2; D gene: -; clone size: few; J gene: TRBJ2-1; CDR3 protein: CASSQIFPGTGNEQFF; CDR3 DNA: TGTGCCAGCAGCCAAATCTTTCCAGGTACGGGCAATGAGCAGTTCTTC
V gene: TRBV5-1; D gene: TRBD2; clone size: -; J gene: TRBJ2-1; CDR3 protein: CASSLPLRTSNEQFF; CDR3 DNA: TGCGCCAGCAGCCTCCCACTTCGGACTAGCAATGAGCAGTTCTTC
V gene: TRBV6-1; D gene: -; clone size: few; J gene: TRBJ2-3; CDR3 protein: CASSPRDPLDTQYF; CDR3 DNA: TGTGCCAGCAGTCCACGGGACCCTTTGGATACGCAGTATTTT
V gene: TRBV20-1; D gene: TRBD2; clone size: -; J gene: TRBJ2-1; CDR3 protein: CSAFTGGTSGFNEQFF; CDR3 DNA: TGCAGTGCTTTTACAGGGGGGACTAGCGGGTTCAATGAGCAGTTCTTC
V gene: TRBV5-1; D gene: -; clone size: -; J gene: TRBJ2-3; CDR3 protein: CASRRVGDTQYF; CDR3 DNA: TGCGCCAGCAGGAGGGTTGGAGATACGCAGTATTTT
V gene: TRBV7-8; D gene: -; clone size: -; J gene: TRBJ2-3; CDR3 protein: CASGGEDTQYF; CDR3 DNA: TGTGCCAGCGGGGGAGAAGATACGCAGTATTTT
V gene: TRBV4-3; D gene: -; clone size: few; J gene: TRBJ1-5; CDR3 protein: CASSQDRGYGQPQHF; CDR3 DNA: TGCGCCAGCAGCCAAGACAGGGGCTACGGCCAGCCCCAGCATTTT
V gene: TRBV12-3/TRBV12-4; D gene: -; clone size: few; J gene: TRBJ1-1; CDR3 protein: CASSRSSRPEAFF; CDR3 DNA: TGTGCCAGCAGTCGAAGCTCCAGACCTGAAGCTTTCTTT
V gene: TRBV4-3; D gene: -; clone size: -; J gene: TRBJ2-5; CDR3 protein: CASSHLTGLQETQYF; CDR3 DNA: TGCGCCAGCAGCCACCTCACAGGGCTGCAAGAGACCCAGTACTTC
V gene: TRBV7-6; D gene: TRBD2; clone size: few; J gene: TRBJ2-3; CDR3 protein: CASSDTSGRRDTQYF; CDR3 DNA: TGTGCCAGCAGCGACACTAGCGGGAGAAGAGATACGCAGTATTTT
V gene: TRBV29-1; D gene: -; clone size: few; J gene: TRBJ2-7; CDR3 protein: CSVEHGLFYEQYF; CDR3 DNA: TGCAGCGTTGAACATGGGCTTTTCTACGAGCAGTACTTC
V gene: TRBV7-9; D gene: -; clone size: -; J gene: TRBJ1-2; CDR3 protein: CASSPSPGNYGYTF; CDR3 DNA: TGTGCCAGCAGCCCCTCCCCAGGCAACTATGGCTACACCTTC
V gene: TRBV3-1; D gene: TRBD2; clone size: few; J gene: TRBJ2-1; CDR3 protein: CASSLRPGTSDEQFF; CDR3 DNA: TGTGCCAGCAGCCTCCGCCCCGGGACTAGCGATGAGCAGTTCTTC
V gene: TRBV20-1; D gene: TRBD1; clone size: few; J gene: TRBJ2-4; CDR3 protein: CSAGDRGSKNIQYF; CDR3 DNA: TGCAGTGCTGGGGACAGGGGGTCCAAAAACATTCAGTACTTC
V gene: TRBV12-3/TRBV12-4; D gene: -; clone size: few; J gene: TRBJ2-1; CDR3 protein: CASTIGTINNEQFF; CDR3 DNA: TGTGCCAGCACCATCGGGACCATAAACAATGAGCAGTTCTTC
V gene: TRBV20-1; D gene: TRBD2; clone size: few; J gene: TRBJ2-4; CDR3 protein: CSAVAGDVGGIQYF; CDR3 DNA: TGCAGTGCTGTAGCGGGAGACGTGGGAGGCATTCAGTACTTC
V gene: TRBV4-2; D gene: -; clone size: -; J gene: TRBJ2-2; CDR3 protein: CASSQVWSSTNTGELFF; CDR3 DNA: TGTGCCAGCAGCCAAGTTTGGTCTAGCACAAACACCGGGGAGCTGTTTTTT
V gene: TRBV5-4; D gene: -; clone size: few; J gene: TRBJ1-6; CDR3 protein: CASSLVRNSPLHF; CDR3 DNA: TGTGCCAGCAGCTTGGTTCGGAATTCACCCCTCCACTTT
V gene: TRBV5-1; D gene: -; clone size: -; J gene: TRBJ2-7; CDR3 protein: CASSGGQIYEQYF; CDR3 DNA: TGCGCCAGCAGCGGCGGCCAGATCTACGAGCAGTACTTC
V gene: TRBV5-1; D gene: TRBD1; clone size: few; J gene: TRBJ2-5; CDR3 protein: CASSLGTGRSETQYF; CDR3 DNA: TGCGCCAGCAGCTTGGGGACAGGGAGGTCAGAGACCCAGTACTTC
V gene: TRBV6-1; D gene: TRBD1; clone size: once; J gene: TRBJ2-5; CDR3 protein: CASSRPGQSQETQYF; CDR3 DNA: TGTGCCAGCAGCCGACCGGGACAGAGCCAAGAGACCCAGTACTTC
V gene: TRBV4-1; D gene: -; clone size: few; J gene: TRBJ1-1; CDR3 protein: CASSREGSEAFF; CDR3 DNA: TGCGCCAGCAGCCGGGAAGGAAGTGAAGCTTTCTTT
V gene: TRBV9; D gene: TRBD2; clone size: few; J gene: TRBJ2-1; CDR3 protein: CASSVAGTSSYNEQFF; CDR3 DNA: TGTGCCAGCAGCGTAGCTGGGACTAGCTCCTACAATGAGCAGTTCTTC
V gene: TRBV9; D gene: TRBD2; clone size: few; J gene: TRBJ2-1; CDR3 protein: CASSVDLTSGSSNEQFF; CDR3 DNA: TGTGCCAGCAGCGTAGACCTTACTAGCGGGAGCTCAAATGAGCAGTTCTTC
V gene: TRBV3-1; D gene: -; clone size: -; J gene: TRBJ1-1; CDR3 protein: CASSQEFWGDAFF; CDR3 DNA: TGTGCCAGCAGCCAAGAATTCTGGGGGGACGCTTTCTTT
V gene: TRBV11-1; D gene: TRBD2; clone size: -; J gene: TRBJ2-3; CDR3 protein: CASSFPAGVLPYTDTQYF; CDR3 DNA: TGTGCCAGCAGCTTTCCAGCGGGAGTTCTACCCTACACAGATACGCAGTATTTT